These 28 T cell receptor beta chains originate from one sample sequenced in a study of cytomegalovirus exposure and HLA in healthy donors. Primers included in the PCR were 60 Vbeta and 13 Jbeta primers. The table came from immunoSEQ multiplex PCR; TCRdb's copy has only in-frame clones and leaves some out. The data show under 150,000 clones, around three quarters seen once. Material for sequencing was PBMCs. The receptors were gathered from a woman in her forties in good health and CMV-seropositive.

This chain connects TRBV6-5 to TRBJ2-7; 13 bases align to TRBD2. The CDR3 loop spans 16 amino acids. V dropped 2 bases and J dropped 2; count of bases not matched to a gene: 3. Germline V lookup: CDR1 MNHEY, CDR2 SVGAGI. The DNA for the CDR3 is TGTGCCAGCAGTTACGGACTAGCGGGGGCCCCCTACGAGCAGTACTTC. Amino acid sequence: CASSYGLAGAPYEQYF.

This clone was counted between two and nine times. A junction end diverges from the germline sequence, so it may reflect a read error. CDR3 in amino acids: CSSGPRGLNTGELFF. The CDR3 DNA is TGTTCCAGCGGGCCCAGGGGGCTAAACACCGGGGAGCTGTTTTTT. This chain joins TRBV7-9 and TRBJ2-2, with 8 bases that match TRBD1. CDR1 SEHNR and CDR2 FQNEAQ come from the germline V gene (reference sequence). The CDR3 covers 15 residues. The full variable domain, rest sourced from reference TRBV7-9 and TRBJ2-2, is DTGVSQNPRHKITKRGQNVTFRCDPISEHNRLYWYRQTLGQGPEFLTYFQNEAQLEKSRLLSDRFSAERPKGSFSTLEIQRTEQGDSAMYLCSSGPRGLNTGELFFGEGSRLTVL.

The rearrangement uses TRBV2 and TRBJ1-6, with TRBD1 matching 8 bases. J gave up 10 bases and V 10 bases, and 12 bases lay outside the gene matches. This CDR3 region has 14 residues. From germline, CDR1 is SNHLY and CDR2 FYNNEI. DNA of the CDR3: TGTGCCACACAGCCCGGACAGGGCCTATCACCCCTCCACTTT. Protein sequence: CATQPGQGLSPLHF.

A single count supports this clone. The genes are TRBV30 and TRBJ1-1; D unresolved. Germline CDR1 reads GTSNPN; CDR2 reads SVGIG (reference sequence). Deletions cut 1 base from V and 1 base from J, with 13 bases between. The CDR3 loop spans 15 amino acids. The CDR3 bases are TGTGCCTGGAGTGGAACGACTACAAGGAACACTGAAGCTTTCTTT. Residues: CAWSGTTTRNTEAFF.

The rearrangement uses TRBV28 and TRBJ1-5; D not resolved. The CDR3 has 18 amino acids. The ends were cut back, 1 base at V and 3 bases at J, with 19 bases in the middle. Germline V gene data show CDR1 as MDHEN and CDR2 as SYDVKM. CDR3: CASSLLVVGSPHNQPQHF. The CDR3, as DNA: TGTGCCAGCAGTTTATTAGTAGTAGGGAGCCCTCACAATCAGCCCCAGCATTTT.

This clone was picked up a small number of times. The chain uses TRBV4-2 and TRBJ1-1, with D tentatively TRBD1 (6 bases). The germline V gene has CDR1 LGHNA and CDR2 YNFKEQ. Trimming cost V 3 bases and J 0 bases, with 14 bases left between them. The CDR3 runs to 16 residues. The CDR3: CASSQHVWTVNTEAFF. DNA for the CDR3: TGTGCCAGCAGCCAGCATGTATGGACAGTGAACACTGAAGCTTTCTTT.

As DNA, the CDR3 is TGTGCCAGCAGCCCTCAATCAGGGAACTCCTACGAGCAGTACTTC. It is translated as CASSPQSGNSYEQYF. This chain links TRBV7-3 with TRBJ2-7, with D tentatively TRBD1 (5 bases). Trimming removed 5 bases at V and 0 bases at J, with 14 bases between. The CDR3 covers 15 residues. Germline V gene sequence: CDR1 SGHTA, CDR2 FQGTGA. The whole variable domain, filled in from reference TRBV7-3 and TRBJ2-7, reads GAGVSQTPSNKVTEKGKYVELRCDPISGHTALYWYRQSLGQGPEFLIYFQGTGAADDSGLPNDRFFAVRPEGSVSTLKIQRTERGDSAVYLCASSPQSGNSYEQYFGPGTRLTVT.

The chain recombines TRBV6-5 with TRBJ2-7, with TRBD1 matching 7 bases. The CDR3 is made up of 12 amino acids. After removal of 6 bases from V and 6 bases from J, the junction contained 5 bases not matched to a gene. CDR1 and CDR2 (germline): MNHEY, SVGAGI. The CDR3 nucleotides are TGTGCCAGCAGCCCCGGACAGGTCGAGCAGTACTTC. Translated, it gives CASSPGQVEQYF.

The chain joins TRBV13 to TRBJ1-2; no reliable D call. The CDR3 length is 14 residues. Trimming shortened V by 4 bases and J by 5 bases, and 14 bases separated the two germline ends. Germline assignment: CDR1 PRHDT and CDR2 FYEKMQ (reference sequence). CDR3 DNA sequence: TGTGCCAGCAGCTCCTCCAGCCACAGATATGGCTACACCTTC. Amino acids: CASSSSSHRYGYTF.

The gene calls are TRBV23-1 and TRBJ2-7; D not certain. TRBV23-1 is annotated as an ORF whose role is uncertain. This CDR3 has 13 residues. Trimming removed 6 bases from V and 0 bases from J, with 9 bases in between. The CDR3 sequence: CASRRSDSYEQYF. CDR3 in DNA: TGCGCCAGCAGAAGGAGCGACTCCTACGAGCAGTACTTC.

This clone has more than one count but fewer than ten. The chain uses TRBV19 and TRBJ1-5, with D hard to call. The CDR3 contains 13 residues. CDR1 is LNHDA, CDR2 SQIVND, per germline (reference sequence). V lost 4 bases to trimming and J lost 6 bases, with 10 bases between them. Here the CDR3 reads CASSTGISQPQHF. CDR3 nucleotide sequence: TGTGCCAGTAGTACGGGGATATCTCAGCCCCAGCATTTT.

This chain uses TRBV30 with TRBJ1-2; no clear D. There are 14 residues in the CDR3. Germline loops: CDR1 GTSNPN, CDR2 SVGIG (reference sequence). V lost 0 bases and J 2 bases, leaving 10 bases between the germline ends. The DNA for the CDR3 is TGTGCCTGGAGTGTCGGAGGCGTCAACTATGGCTACACCTTC. This sequence encodes CAWSVGGVNYGYTF.

The chain uses TRBV4-2 and TRBJ1-2; D is undetermined. The CDR3 contains 14 residues. The V and J ends lost 7 bases and 5 bases respectively, with 17 bases between them. Germline V CDR1 and CDR2: LGHNA, YNFKEQ. CDR3 loop: CASTPDGGTYGYTF. In DNA, the CDR3 is TGTGCCAGCACCCCCGACGGAGGAACTTATGGCTACACCTTC.

This sequence joins TRBV7-3 and TRBJ1-2; TRBD1 agrees at 7 bases. After removal of 5 bases from V and 8 bases from J, the junction contained 17 bases not matched to a gene. The CDR3 is made up of 16 amino acids. Germline CDR1 reads SGHTA; CDR2 reads FQGTGA. CDR3 region: CASSPQSTLTGLGYTF. DNA for the CDR3: TGTGCCAGCAGCCCCCAATCGACCCTGACAGGGTTGGGCTACACCTTC.

A note on this clone: A junction boundary mismatches the germline segment, possibly from a read error. J is TRBJ2-5 and V is TRBV7-9; TRBD2 matches 7 bases. This CDR3 contains 16 residues. CDR1 SEHNR and CDR2 FQNEAQ come from the germline V gene (reference sequence). The CDR3 reads CASSLARAGVQETQYF. CDR3 nucleotides: TGTGCCAGCAGCCTAGCGAGGGCGGGGGTACAAGAGACCCAGTACTTC.

This sequence joins TRBV27 and TRBJ2-5, with 7 bases lining up with TRBD1. Germline V gene lookup returns CDR1 MNHEY and CDR2 SMNVEV (reference sequence). The CDR3 has 14 amino acids. Trimming cost V 5 bases and J 2 bases; bases outside gene matches: 5. CDR3 nucleotide sequence: TGTGCCAGCAGTCAACAGGGGTATCAAGAGACCCAGTACTTC. Its translation is CASSQQGYQETQYF.

CDR3 protein: CASSYPRDSYGEQFF. The CDR3 DNA follows: TGTGCCAGCAGCTACCCCCGGGACAGTTATGGTGAGCAGTTCTTC. V and J are TRBV5-4 and TRBJ2-1; 7 bases are shared with TRBD1. V shed 3 bases and J 9 bases; nucleotides not matched to a gene: 12. Germline CDR1 and CDR2: SGHNT and YYREEE (reference sequence). The CDR3 has 15 amino acids. The full variable domain, rest sourced from reference TRBV5-4 and TRBJ2-1, is ETGVTQSPTHLIKTRGQQVTLRCSSQSGHNTVSWYQQALGQGPQFIFQYYREEENGRGNFPPRFSGLQFPNYSSELNVNALELDDSALYLCASSYPRDSYGEQFFGPGTRLTVL.

V usage is TRBV9 and J usage is TRBJ2-7; the D is unclear. Germline V gives CDR1 SGDLS, CDR2 YYNGEE. Trimming cost V 2 bases and J 6 bases, with 15 bases left between them. The CDR3 runs 14 residues. The CDR3 DNA reads TGTGCCAGCAGCGTTAGCCTGAGCCAAGGCGAGCAGTACTTC. This sequence encodes CASSVSLSQGEQYF.

This clone was seen just once. The chain uses TRBV27 and TRBJ2-7; no firm D call. The length of the CDR3 is 14 residues. Trimming removed 1 base from V and 0 bases from J, with 7 bases in between. Looked up from germline, CDR1 is MNHEY and CDR2 is SMNVEV (reference sequence). In DNA form, the CDR3 reads TGTGCCAGCAGTTTATATTCAGGCTCCTACGAGCAGTACTTC. Translated: CASSLYSGSYEQYF.

As concerns this clone: At the DNA level, this CDR3 is encoded by other sequences in the same sample as well. The chain combines TRBV19 with TRBJ1-5, with D unresolved. The CDR3 is 13 amino acids. Between the trimmed V and J ends, which lost 1 base and 6 bases, there was a span of 7 bases. Per germline, CDR1 LNHDA and CDR2 SQIVND (reference sequence). DNA of the CDR3: TGTGCCAGTAGTATAGGACCTAGTCAGCCCCAGCATTTT. It encodes CASSIGPSQPQHF.

This clone was detected only a few times. The J gene is TRBJ1-2, the V gene TRBV5-5; possible D gene TRBD1, 6 bases. The V gene's germline CDR1 is SGHKS and CDR2 YYEKEE (reference sequence). V gave up 3 bases and J gave up 5 bases, with 17 bases separating them. The CDR3 is 15 residues long. This CDR3 reads CASSSAGATIYGYTF. The CDR3 coding sequence is TGTGCCAGCAGCTCCGCAGGGGCGACTATATATGGCTACACCTTC.

The chain combines TRBV6-4 with TRBJ2-1, with TRBD2 matching 11 bases. V lost 5 bases, J lost 3 bases, and 3 bases stayed unmatched. Germline assignment: CDR1 MRHNA and CDR2 SNTAGT. The CDR3 contains 15 residues. The CDR3 region is CASSSTSGDYNEQFF. The CDR3, as DNA: TGTGCCAGCAGTTCGACTAGCGGGGACTACAATGAGCAGTTCTTC.

This chain connects TRBV5-5 to TRBJ2-3, with unresolved D. The V end lost 2 bases, the J end lost 3 bases, and 10 bases lay between the germline ends. Germline CDR1 reads SGHKS; CDR2 reads YYEKEE (reference sequence). The CDR3 runs to 14 residues. CDR3 nucleotides: TGTGCCAGCAGCTTCCCGGGTGGGACAGATACGCAGTATTTT. It codes for CASSFPGGTDTQYF.

For the CDR3, the DNA is TGTGCCAGCAGTGGATCCGGGACAGGGGTTAGCACAGATACGCAGTATTTT. This gives the protein CASSGSGTGVSTDTQYF. V is TRBV6-1 and J is TRBJ2-3, with 10 bases lining up with TRBD1. Germline values: CDR1 MNHNS, CDR2 SASEGT. J was trimmed by 0 bases and V by 4 bases; bases with no gene match: 7. This CDR3 region has 17 residues.

The V and J genes are TRBV12-5 and TRBJ2-5; 8 bases match TRBD2. Germline V gene data show CDR1 as LGHNT and CDR2 as FRNRAP. This CDR3 has 15 residues. The junction had 9 bases not matched to a gene; V was cut back by 5 bases and J by 4 bases. CDR3 bases: TGTGCTAGTGGTCCGGGGGGGGTGGGTGGAGAGACCCAGTACTTC. Translation: CASGPGGVGGETQYF.

The CDR3 DNA reads TGTGCCAGCAGCTTGGCCCATAGCTTGGATACGCAGTATTTT. This sequence encodes CASSLAHSLDTQYF. The rearrangement uses TRBV5-5 and TRBJ2-3; D gene unclear. The length of the CDR3 is 14 residues. The germline V and J ends were trimmed by 0 bases and 6 bases, with 11 bases remaining between them. Germline assignment: CDR1 SGHKS and CDR2 YYEKEE (reference sequence).

This clone was found once. The chain uses TRBV28 and TRBJ1-2, with D perhaps TRBD1 (5 bases). Germline CDR1 reads MDHEN; CDR2 reads SYDVKM. The CDR3 totals 14 residues. The V gene lost 5 bases and the J gene lost 1 base, with 11 bases spanning the gap. The CDR3 loop is CASSTGLVNYGYTF. As DNA, the CDR3 is TGTGCCAGCAGTACAGGCTTGGTTAACTATGGCTACACCTTC.

This chain links TRBV19 with TRBJ1-5; D is unclear. Germline V lookup: CDR1 LNHDA, CDR2 SQIVND (reference sequence). The CDR3 consists of 15 residues. Deletions cut 3 bases from V and 1 base from J, with 10 bases between. The CDR3 DNA sequence: TGTGCCAGTAGTATCGGGGTGGGGAGCAATCAGCCCCAGCATTTT. Translation: CASSIGVGSNQPQHF.